This TCR beta chain was identified in a study of shared clonotypes between healthy human individuals (TCRdb year 2020). Study-level background: The cohort comprised a couple of women and a few men aged 18 to 49 years. Leukapheresis yielded between about 0.94 and 8.9 billion PBMCs per donor. The study deeply sequenced blood TCR repertoires of five healthy adults to estimate repertoire size and the extent of clonotype sharing between individuals. To increase sequencing depth and limit assay-specific biases, TCR repertoire library preparation and sequencing were carried out by different laboratories using diverse techniques. Results the study describes overall, beyond this receptor: Pairwise subsampling indicated that sequencing depth was expected to affect the degree of clonotype sharing among donors. The genetic and exposure-history diversity represented was limited by the small number of donors. Sampling was restricted to blood, and TCR repertoires in tissues likely differ from the TCR repertoires found in blood.

Using the deep immunoSEQ assay, TCR CDR3 regions were amplified from genomic DNA by multiplex PCR. Extracted genomic DNA from each cell subset was spread evenly across all wells of several immunoSEQ 96-well plates, with each plate serving as a replicate. Each replicate PCR for unsorted PBMC received about 310 ng genomic DNA, equal to 25,000 to 30,000 T cell genomes. Unsorted PBMC genomic DNA was sequenced across ten immunoSEQ deep assay plates. The purified libraries were quantified using a Qubit 3.0 fluorometer, sized with a Bioanalyzer 2100, and then quantified again using the KAPA Library Quantification kit. Each immunoSEQ 96-well plate was sequenced on its own single-read 150-cycle Illumina NextSeq 550 flow cell. Processing in the source paper ran as follows. Because the immunoSEQ output included only junctional sequences and no quality scores, the filtering could not be the same as the filtering used for full-length reads. To assign V/J genes and CDR3, sequences were annotated using PyIR, a Python wrapper for IgBLAST v1.9, with IMGT germline references. Any read was removed if the V/J assignment was weak (E-value above 1e-6), the CDR3 was missing, or the read contained stop codons, out-of-frame junctions, or ambiguous translated residues. A V3J clonotype was defined by an identical inferred V gene, J gene, and CDR3 amino acid sequence. Percentage overlap between repertoires was computed as shared unique clonotypes divided by the size of the smaller repertoire. Three approaches were used to assess repertoire richness: RTK rarefaction, the Chao1 estimator, and Recon v2.1 estimates of unobserved clonotypes. TCRdb carries this immuneACCESS record with in-frame sequences only. Its versions omit some clonotypes, under half of them owing to an unresolved V gene in the studies checked, with the rest unexplained. V and J calls and clone size are those listed in that table; D and trimming were worked out from the DNA. Counted in this sample were about 450,000 clones; roughly 80% of them appeared once. The ten largest account for 13% of the sample.

The donors were healthy, HIV-negative adults who had no recently reported acute infections or vaccinations. Only Caucasian adults living in Nashville, Tennessee, USA were represented among the donors. For unsorted samples, about 90 million PBMCs were counted and genomic DNA was extracted with the QIAamp DNA Blood Mini kit. Blood was obtained by leukapheresis, after which PBMCs were separated by Ficoll-Histopaque density gradient centrifugation and cryopreserved in liquid nitrogen vapor phase. Worth noting for this clone: What this receptor recognizes is not known. Base quality data are lacking; no much larger clone is found one base away.

The material sequenced was PBMCs. The TCR sequence derives from a woman in her 40s in good health. Some clones in this sample may be carry-over from other donors' samples.

The CDR3 region reads CASSPRTGEYEQYF. The nucleotides read TGTGCCAGCAGCCCCCGGACAGGGGAGTACGAGCAGTACTTC. The sequence joins TRBV7-8 to TRBJ2-7, with 9 bases in between that match TRBD1. From the germline V gene, CDR1 is SGHVS and CDR2 is FQNEAQ. The CDR3 runs 14 amino acids, cysteine and phenylalanine included. Left in the record is the CDR3 DNA by itself, 42 bases read in frame from the first base. Here V drops 5 bases and J drops 4 bases, and the junction holds 6 bases not matched to any gene. The variable domain in full, with residues beyond the CDR3 obtained from the reference TRBV7-8 and TRBJ2-7 genes, is GAGVSQSPRYKVAKRGQDVALRCDPISGHVSLFWYQQALGQGPEFLTYFQNEAQLDKSGLPSDRFFAERPEGSVSTLKIQRTQQEDSAVYLCASSPRTGEYEQYFGPGTRLTVT.